The source of this TCR beta chain is a study of beta chain features in type 1 diabetes (dated by TCRdb to the late 2010s). In the study overall: No differences in mean age, gender distribution, total cell number or subset yield were found between patients and healthy donors. A total of some 110 million sorted cells were examined across all samples, and the number of cells per subset was strongly correlated with RNA yield. In the study, TCRB repertoires of sorted circulating CD4+ T cell subsets from recently diagnosed type 1 diabetes patients were compared with those of matched healthy donors. Regulatory and stem cell-like memory subsets were isolated from only 8 patients and about eight healthy donors, whereas naive and central memory subsets came from all 28 donors. What the research found in general, with its limitations: Naive, central memory and regulatory TCRB repertoires appeared more similar among patients than among healthy donors. PCR might favor shorter templates, but patient and control samples were amplified and corrected together, so any skew would affect both groups equally. Type 1 diabetes patients showed a moderate but significant shortening of TCRB CDR3 length in all four CD4+ subsets. Because cDNA was sequenced instead of genomic DNA, highly expressing activated cells could be over-represented, though the groups showed no difference in activation or CD3 levels. Patients with type 1 diabetes made fewer insertions and deleted more nucleotides at VDJ recombination sites, implying thymic rearrangement abnormalities. Because small numbers of individuals were included in the HLA sub-analyses, any influence of HLA type on TCRB rearrangement was left unresolved.

From each donor, a single peripheral blood sample of approximately 0.11 L on average was drawn into heparinised tubes. A BD FACSAria II and a panel including CD45RO, CCR7, CD25, CD127, CD95 and CD27 were used to sort naive, central memory, regulatory and stem cell-like memory CD4+ T cells. Purity was above 95% for every sorted population. PBMCs were isolated immediately by Lymphoprep density gradient centrifugation and stained directly without culture. So that batch effects would be minimized, each experiment stained and sorted samples in pairs, pairing one healthy donor with one patient. The entire amount of isolated RNA was reverse transcribed using the High Capacity cDNA Reverse Transcription Kit, so the sequenced TCRB transcripts were expressed ones. Stem cell-like memory T cell samples underwent survey-depth immunoSEQ sequencing, averaging about 1 million total reads per sample. Sorted cells were lysed in RLT buffer and RNA was extracted with DNase-treated RNeasy Micro or Mini kits, depending on cell number. Each cell subset was processed separately to prevent cross-contamination, with patient and healthy donor samples processed together. Using the immunoSEQ multiplex PCR, TCRB sequences were amplified from cDNA into 87-bp fragments spanning the CDR3 region. The amplicons were sequenced using the Illumina HiSeq platform. As for the authors' bioinformatics: PCR bias was corrected computationally using synthetic template baselines, and reads within Hamming distance 2 were collapsed, with unmergeable singletons discarded. Reads were aligned against IMGT to assign V, D and J genes, CDR3 length and insertions or deletions at six rearrangement sites. Within each subset, clonotype counts were normalized to sorted cell number, after which true diversity and Gini coefficients were computed with the tcR R package. The overlap coefficient, calculated on TCRB nucleotide sequences, was used to quantify repertoire sharing. This immuneACCESS table, as held by TCRdb, lists in-frame sequences with V and J called but not all clones. Of the missing ones, under half trace to an unresolved V gene in checked studies; the others have no known cause. The D gene and trimming were derived from the DNA, and the V and J assignments and clone size from that table. For this sample the table gives fewer than 16,000 clones, of which more than 70% were detected only once. 0.31% of the sample is in the top ten clones.

This clone appeared a single time. Its antigen remains undetermined. It has no much larger one-base neighbor in the sample; base qualities were not kept. The CDR3 covers 16 residues, taking in both the cysteine and the phenylalanine. Only the CDR3 DNA stays, 48 bases, in frame from base 1. For CDR1 and CDR2, the germline V gene lists KGHSH and LQKENI. V is clipped by 3 bases and J by 1 base, and the sequence between their germline boundaries is 12 bases long. Sequencing used stem cell memory CD4+ T cells from blood. The sample's cell subset or site label, in plain terms: stem cell-like memory CD4+ T cells. The TCR was taken from a woman younger than 30 with type 1 diabetes. The chain is assembled from TRBV18 and TRBJ2-2, with a weak D call of TRBD1 (6 bases match). The sequenced DNA: TGTGCCAGCTCACCGCCTACAGGGCTGAACACCGGGGAGCTGTTTTTT. This encodes CASSPPTGLNTGELFF.